Below, 16 T cell receptor beta chains from the same sample are listed, as sequenced in a study of cytomegalovirus exposure and HLA in healthy donors. Sequencing was performed with immunoSEQ multiplex PCR; in TCRdb, only in-frame clones are kept and a portion is missing. The data hold 140,000 or so clones, with roughly nine tenths observed a single time. Input material: PBMCs. The source is a woman under 30 in good health and CMV-seropositive.

The chain links TRBV6-5 to TRBJ1-2; tentatively, D is TRBD1 (6 bases). Germline V gene data show CDR1 as MNHEY and CDR2 as SVGAGI. The CDR3 has 15 amino acids. Trimming cost V 0 bases and J 4 bases, with 12 bases left between them. The CDR3 bases are TGTGCCAGCAGTTACTCGATTTTAGGGGGCTATGGCTACACCTTC. This translates into CASSYSILGGYGYTF.

J is TRBJ2-3 and V is TRBV28, with D maybe TRBD1 (6 bases). The germline gives CDR1 MDHEN, CDR2 SYDVKM. V dropped 4 bases and J dropped 3 bases, with 11 bases sitting between them. This CDR3 spans 14 amino acids. CDR3 in DNA: TGTGCCAGCAGTTCAGGGGCGGCGACAGATACGCAGTATTTT. This codes for CASSSGAATDTQYF.

V usage is TRBV19 and J usage is TRBJ2-2; 7 bases line up with TRBD1. Germline assignment: CDR1 LNHDA and CDR2 SQIVND (reference sequence). The CDR3 is 14 residues long. The J segment lost 6 bases and the V segment lost 5 bases, leaving 6 bases of the junction unmatched. The CDR3 DNA sequence: TGTGCCAGTAGTGCAACAGGGGCTTCCGGGGAGCTGTTTTTT. Amino acids: CASSATGASGELFF. Based on the CDR3 plus reference TRBV19 and TRBJ2-2, the full variable domain is DGGITQSPKYLFRKEGQNVTLSCEQNLNHDAMYWYRQDPGQGLRLIYYSQIVNDFQKGDIAEGYSVSREKKESFPLTVTSAQKNPTAFYLCASSATGASGELFFGEGSRLTVL.

CDR3 sequence: CASSLYARVNTGELFF. In DNA, the CDR3 is TGCGCCAGCAGCTTGTATGCCAGGGTGAACACCGGGGAGCTGTTTTTT. The chain couples TRBV5-1 to TRBJ2-2; D may be TRBD1 (5 bases). This CDR3 is 16 amino acids long. Trimming stripped 1 base from V and 1 base from J, with 11 bases between. Germline V gene data show CDR1 as SGHRS and CDR2 as YFSETQ.

The J gene is TRBJ2-3, the V gene TRBV30; 10 bases line up with TRBD2. V dropped 4 bases and J dropped 2; count of bases not matched to a gene: 6. Germline lookup yields CDR1 GTSNPN and CDR2 SVGIG (reference sequence). This CDR3 spans 15 amino acids. CDR3 in amino acids: CAWMPLAGLTDTQYF. The CDR3 region has the DNA TGTGCCTGGATGCCACTAGCGGGGCTCACAGATACGCAGTATTTT.

The chain carries TRBV7-2 and TRBJ2-5, with D maybe TRBD2 (6 bases). Germline CDR1 and CDR2: SGHTA and FQGNSA. The length of the CDR3 is 17 residues. The V end lost 5 bases, the J end lost 4 bases, and 23 bases lay between the germline ends. CDR3: CASSLPRGAGIPETQYF. The CDR3 coding sequence is TGTGCCAGCAGCCTCCCCCGAGGGGCGGGGATCCCAGAGACCCAGTACTTC.

V and J are TRBV29-1 and TRBJ1-1; D remains unclear. Trimming shortened V by 7 bases and J by 1 base, and 13 bases separated the two germline ends. The CDR3 has 13 amino acids. Germline V CDR1 and CDR2: SQVTM, ANQGSEA. The CDR3 loop reads CSALTLGNTEAFF. CDR3 coding DNA: TGCAGCGCTTTGACACTGGGGAACACTGAAGCTTTCTTT.

In regard to this clone: The same CDR3 also results from other DNA sequences found in this sample. The chain's CDR3 is CASSLGTGGGYTF. The CDR3, as DNA: TGTGCCAGCAGCTTAGGGACAGGTGGCGGCTACACCTTC. The J gene is TRBJ1-2, the V gene TRBV13; perhaps TRBD1 as D (6 bases). Germline V CDR1 and CDR2: PRHDT, FYEKMQ (reference sequence). The CDR3 covers 13 residues. V lost 0 bases and J lost 8, with 10 bases in between.

This clone appeared once. The CDR3 reads CASGLVLPGQGDGGPNYGYTF. CDR3 nucleotides: TGTGCTAGTGGTTTGGTACTTCCGGGACAGGGGGACGGGGGACCTAACTATGGCTACACCTTC. The genes are TRBV12-5 and TRBJ1-2; 11 bases are shared with TRBD1. Germline assignment: CDR1 LGHNT and CDR2 FRNRAP. The CDR3 sequence is 21 residues long. The J segment lost 0 bases and the V segment lost 0 bases, leaving 15 bases of the junction unmatched.

The chain couples TRBV14 to TRBJ1-1; D remains unclear. Trimming cost V 4 bases and J 1 base, with 13 bases left between them. The germline gives CDR1 SGHDN, CDR2 FVKESK. There are 15 residues in the CDR3. The CDR3, as DNA: TGTGCCAGCAGCCGCCGGGAGGGCGGGAACACTGAAGCTTTCTTT. This gives the protein CASSRREGGNTEAFF.

This sequence joins TRBV27 and TRBJ1-2; D gene ambiguous. The V end was cut by 4 bases, the J end by 2 bases, with 11 bases between. From germline, CDR1 is MNHEY and CDR2 SMNVEV (reference sequence). This CDR3 contains 14 residues. CDR3 DNA sequence: TGTGCCAGCAGTTCGAGCGCAGCAAACTATGGCTACACCTTC. The encoded protein is CASSSSAANYGYTF.

The rearrangement uses TRBV6-5 and TRBJ2-7, with D possibly matching TRBD2 (6 bases). Trimming removed 6 bases from V and 5 bases from J, with 20 bases in between. This CDR3 has 15 amino acids. Germline assignment: CDR1 MNHEY and CDR2 SVGAGI. The CDR3 protein is CASSPLGPRGNEQYF. The CDR3, as DNA: TGTGCCAGCAGCCCTTTGGGACCCCGGGGGAACGAGCAGTACTTC.

The chain carries TRBV6-5 and TRBJ1-1; possible D gene TRBD1, 6 bases. The CDR3 is made up of 13 amino acids. The V gene's germline CDR1 is MNHEY and CDR2 SVGAGI. The V end lost 7 bases, the J end lost 5 bases, and 14 bases lay between the germline ends. DNA of the CDR3: TGTGCCAGCACTAGGGGGGGGAGAACTGAAGCTTTCTTT. Translation: CASTRGGRTEAFF.

This chain links TRBV11-3 with TRBJ2-7; possible D gene TRBD2, 5 bases. The CDR3 spans 14 residues. The V end was cut by 1 base, the J end by 5 bases, with 12 bases between. Germline-derived CDR1 and CDR2 are SGHNT and YENEEA. In DNA form, the CDR3 reads TGTGCCAGCAGCTTAGGTCGGGGTAGGAACGAGCAGTACTTC. Translation: CASSLGRGRNEQYF. The entire variable domain, with the rest obtained from reference TRBV11-3 and TRBJ2-7, is as follows: EAGVVQSPRYKIIEKKQPVAFWCNPISGHNTLYWYLQNLGQGPELLIRYENEEAVDDSQLPKDRFSAERLKGVDSTLKIQPAELGDSAVYLCASSLGRGRNEQYFGPGTRLTVT.

This clone was found once. An end of the junction does not agree with germline; a read error may underlie this. This chain links TRBV5-1 with TRBJ1-2, with TRBD1 identical over 10 bases. The CDR3 has 13 amino acids. Germline V lookup: CDR1 SGHRS, CDR2 YFSETQ. CDR3: CASSLDRGSGYTF. CDR3 DNA: TGCGCCAGTAGCTTGGACAGGGGGTCTGGCTACACCTTC.

The V call is TRBV7-6, the J call TRBJ1-2; D is undetermined. The germline V gene has CDR1 SGHVS and CDR2 FNYEAQ. The CDR3 length is 13 residues. Trimming shortened V by 3 bases and J by 8 bases, and 13 bases separated the two germline ends. The CDR3 coding sequence is TGTGCCAGCAGCTTCCCGGGGTTGTTGGGCTACACCTTC. Protein: CASSFPGLLGYTF.